The 13 T cell receptor beta chains in this list originate from one sample, sequenced in a study of pediatric ulcerative colitis. During colonoscopy, one to two rectal pinch biopsies were collected. Clones were read by immunoSEQ multiplex PCR, and TCRdb kept only the in-frame ones, dropping some. The table shows roughly 45,000 clones, with under 80% occurring only once. The sample consisted of gut tissue. The origin of the receptors is a girl aged 10 to 17 with moderate ulcerative colitis.

The V gene is TRBV27, the J gene TRBJ2-7; D may be TRBD2 (7 bases). The CDR3 consists of 16 residues. V shed 6 bases and J shed 0 bases, with 18 bases lying between them. The germline V gene encodes CDR1 MNHEY and CDR2 SMNVEV (reference sequence). This CDR3 is CASRPIGGGLSYEQYF. The DNA of the CDR3 is TGTGCCAGCAGGCCGATAGGGGGGGGACTCTCCTACGAGCAGTACTTC.

The chain has TRBV7-9 and TRBJ2-7; 9 bases match TRBD1. J gave up 6 bases and V 4 bases, and 10 bases lay outside the gene matches. The CDR3 contains 15 residues. Germline-derived CDR1 and CDR2 are SEHNR and FQNEAQ (reference sequence). The CDR3 is CASSSPGTGLGEQYF. In DNA, the CDR3 is TGTGCCAGCAGCTCACCCGGGACAGGGCTAGGCGAGCAGTACTTC. Variable domain in full (rest from reference TRBV7-9 and TRBJ2-7): DTGVSQNPRHKITKRGQNVTFRCDPISEHNRLYWYRQTLGQGPEFLTYFQNEAQLEKSRLLSDRFSAERPKGSFSTLEIQRTEQGDSAMYLCASSSPGTGLGEQYFGPGTRLTVT.

The gene calls are TRBV9 and TRBJ2-7; 7 positions match TRBD1. V lost 4 bases to trimming and J lost 3 bases; unmatched junction nucleotides: 4. CDR1 and CDR2 from the germline V gene are SGDLS and YYNGEE. There are 13 residues in the CDR3. As DNA, the CDR3 is TGTGCCAGCAGCCCAGGACAGGACTACGAGCAGTACTTC. It translates to CASSPGQDYEQYF. Using reference TRBV9 and TRBJ2-7 for the parts outside the CDR3, the full variable domain is DSGVTQTPKHLITATGQRVTLRCSPRSGDLSVYWYQQSLDQGLQFLIQYYNGEERAKGNILERFSAQQFPDLHSELNLSSLELGDSALYFCASSPGQDYEQYFGPGTRLTVT.

The gene calls are TRBV18 and TRBJ2-7; TRBD2 might be the D (6 bases). Germline loops: CDR1 KGHSH, CDR2 LQKENI. This CDR3 contains 15 residues. V lost 5 bases and J 0 bases, leaving 14 bases between the germline ends. The CDR3 spells CASSTGLPSSYEQYF. The CDR3 region has the DNA TGTGCCAGCTCAACGGGACTCCCATCCTCCTACGAGCAGTACTTC.

CDR3 loop: CASSEGLNGYTF. For the CDR3, the DNA is TGTGCCAGCAGTGAAGGACTGAATGGCTACACCTTC. This rearrangement joins TRBV6-1 to TRBJ1-2, with D hard to call. Germline loops: CDR1 MNHNS, CDR2 SASEGT. Trimming removed 1 base from V and 6 bases from J, with 6 bases in between. This CDR3 spans 12 amino acids.

The chain combines TRBV27 with TRBJ2-5, with D unclear. V dropped 5 bases and J dropped 7 bases, with 14 bases sitting between them. This CDR3 is 13 amino acids long. The germline CDR1 and CDR2 sequences are MNHEY and SMNVEV (reference sequence). This CDR3 reads CASSPKPLGTQYF. CDR3 nucleotide sequence: TGTGCCAGCAGTCCGAAACCCTTGGGGACCCAGTACTTC.

The chain joins TRBV7-4 to TRBJ1-1; D call uncertain. V gave up 0 bases and J gave up 8 bases, with 19 bases separating them. Germline V gives CDR1 SGHVT, CDR2 SQSDAQ. The CDR3 is made up of 16 amino acids. CDR3 DNA: TGTGCCAGCAGCTTAGCTTTCCTAGAGGGCCTACCAGAAGCTTTCTTT. Its translation is CASSLAFLEGLPEAFF.

The V and J genes are TRBV30 and TRBJ1-3; D is ambiguous. Between the trimmed V and J ends, which lost 4 bases and 1 base, there was a span of 5 bases. The CDR3 runs to 12 residues. Germline assignment: CDR1 GTSNPN and CDR2 SVGIG (reference sequence). The CDR3 loop is CAWTPSGNTIYF. The CDR3 nucleotides read TGTGCCTGGACCCCGTCTGGAAACACCATATATTTT.

The DNA of the CDR3 is TGCGCCAGCAGCTTGGAGGGCCATAATTCACCCCTCCACTTT. As protein: CASSLEGHNSPLHF. The chain recombines TRBV5-1 with TRBJ1-6; the D is unclear. Per germline, CDR1 SGHRS and CDR2 YFSETQ. This CDR3 spans 14 amino acids. The ends were cut back, 0 bases at V and 5 bases at J, with 6 bases in the middle.

This clone showed up just a few times. J is TRBJ1-2 and V is TRBV28; tentative D call: TRBD1 (5 bases). Deletions cut 1 base from V and 11 bases from J, with 11 bases between. CDR1 MDHEN and CDR2 SYDVKM come from the germline V gene. CDR3 length: 12 residues. The CDR3 DNA follows: TGTGCCAGCAGTTTATTGACAGTGGGATACACCTTC. Translation: CASSLLTVGYTF.

This clone has just one count. This chain uses TRBV30 with TRBJ2-2; a possible D gene is TRBD2 (5 bases). This CDR3 is 15 amino acids long. Trimming cost V 0 bases and J 5 bases, with 13 bases left between them. Germline CDR1 is GTSNPN and CDR2 is SVGIG (reference sequence). CDR3 coding DNA: TGTGCCTGGAGTGTTAGAGGTCCGGGGACCGGGGAGCTGTTTTTT. It encodes CAWSVRGPGTGELFF.

The rearrangement uses TRBV18 and TRBJ2-7, with 9 bases that match TRBD2. V dropped 8 bases and J dropped 0; count of bases not matched to a gene: 5. The CDR3 loop spans 14 amino acids. Germline-derived CDR1 and CDR2 are KGHSH and LQKENI. CDR3 sequence (DNA): TGTGCCAGCCGATCTAGCGGGGACTCCTACGAGCAGTACTTC. Translation gives CASRSSGDSYEQYF.

V usage is TRBV5-4 and J usage is TRBJ1-4, with TRBD1 matching over 7 bases. The germline gives CDR1 SGHNT, CDR2 YYREEE (reference sequence). Unmatched junction bases numbered 13, after V lost 4 bases and J lost 7 bases. The CDR3 consists of 16 residues. CDR3 DNA: TGTGCCAGCAGCCCCCAAGACAGGGTTTACGGTGAAAAACTGTTTTTT. It yields the protein CASSPQDRVYGEKLFF.